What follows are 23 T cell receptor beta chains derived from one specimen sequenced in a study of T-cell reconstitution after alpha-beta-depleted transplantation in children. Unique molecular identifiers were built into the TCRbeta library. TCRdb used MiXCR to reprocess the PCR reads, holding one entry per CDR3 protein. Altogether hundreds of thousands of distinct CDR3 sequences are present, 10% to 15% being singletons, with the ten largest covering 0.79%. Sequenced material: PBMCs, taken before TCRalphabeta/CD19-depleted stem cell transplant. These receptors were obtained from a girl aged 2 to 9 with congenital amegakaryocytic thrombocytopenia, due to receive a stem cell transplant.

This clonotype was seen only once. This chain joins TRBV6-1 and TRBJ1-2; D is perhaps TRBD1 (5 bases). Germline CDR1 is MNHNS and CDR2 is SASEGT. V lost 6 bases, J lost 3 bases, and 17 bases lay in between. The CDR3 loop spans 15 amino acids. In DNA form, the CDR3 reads TGTGCCAGCAGCCCTTGGGACGTGAAGCACTATGGCTACACCTTC. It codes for CASSPWDVKHYGYTF.

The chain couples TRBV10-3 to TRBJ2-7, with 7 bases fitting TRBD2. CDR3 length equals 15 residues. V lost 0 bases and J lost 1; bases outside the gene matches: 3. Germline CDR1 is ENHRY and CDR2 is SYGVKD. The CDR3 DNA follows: TGTGCCATCAGTGAGTCGTGGGGGGGTTCCTACGAGCAGTACTTC. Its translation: CAISESWGGSYEQYF.

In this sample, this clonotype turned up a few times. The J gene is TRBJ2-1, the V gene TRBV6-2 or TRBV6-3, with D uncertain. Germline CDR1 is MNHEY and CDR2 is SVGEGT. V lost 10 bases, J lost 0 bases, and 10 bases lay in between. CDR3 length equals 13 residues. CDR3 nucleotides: TGTGCCACCGTATCTATCTCCTACAATGAGCAGTTCTTC. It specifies CATVSISYNEQFF.

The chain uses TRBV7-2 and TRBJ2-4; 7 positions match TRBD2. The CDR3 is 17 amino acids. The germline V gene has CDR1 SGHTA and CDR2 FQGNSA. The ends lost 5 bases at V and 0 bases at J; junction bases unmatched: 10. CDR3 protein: CASSHQRGPGAKNIQYF. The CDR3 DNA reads TGTGCCAGCAGCCATCAGCGGGGCCCTGGAGCCAAAAACATTCAGTACTTC.

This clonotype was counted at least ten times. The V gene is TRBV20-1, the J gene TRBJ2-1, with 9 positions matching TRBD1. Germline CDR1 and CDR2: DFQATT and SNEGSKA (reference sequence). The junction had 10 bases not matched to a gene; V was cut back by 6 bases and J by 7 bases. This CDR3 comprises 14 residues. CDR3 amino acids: CSARTGTGFNEQFF. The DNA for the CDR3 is TGCAGTGCCCGGACCGGGACAGGGTTTAATGAGCAGTTCTTC.

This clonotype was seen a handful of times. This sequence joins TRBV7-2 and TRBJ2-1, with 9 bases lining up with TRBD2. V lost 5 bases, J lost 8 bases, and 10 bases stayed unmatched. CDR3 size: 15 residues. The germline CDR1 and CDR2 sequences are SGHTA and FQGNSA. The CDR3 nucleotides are TGTGCCAGCAGCGCCATAACAAGGACTAGCGATGAGCAGTTCTTC. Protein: CASSAITRTSDEQFF.

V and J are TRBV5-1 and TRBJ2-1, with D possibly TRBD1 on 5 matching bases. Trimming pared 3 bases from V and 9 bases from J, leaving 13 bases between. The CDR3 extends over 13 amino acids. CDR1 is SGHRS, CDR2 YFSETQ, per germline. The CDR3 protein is CASSWSRVSEQFF. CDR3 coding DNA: TGCGCCAGCAGCTGGTCCAGGGTGAGTGAGCAGTTCTTC.

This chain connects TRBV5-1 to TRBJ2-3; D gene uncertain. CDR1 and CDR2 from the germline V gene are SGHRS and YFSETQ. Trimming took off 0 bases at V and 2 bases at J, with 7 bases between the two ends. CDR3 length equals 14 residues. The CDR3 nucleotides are TGCGCCAGCAGCTTGGATTCGCACACAGATACGCAGTATTTT. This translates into CASSLDSHTDTQYF.

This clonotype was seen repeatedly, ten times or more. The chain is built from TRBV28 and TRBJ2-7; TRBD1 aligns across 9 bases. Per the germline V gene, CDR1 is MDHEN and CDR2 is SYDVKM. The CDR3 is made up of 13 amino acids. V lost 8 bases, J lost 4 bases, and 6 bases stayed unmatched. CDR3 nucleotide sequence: TGTGCCAGCCAAACAGGGGGCGCGTACGAGCAGTACTTC. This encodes CASQTGGAYEQYF.

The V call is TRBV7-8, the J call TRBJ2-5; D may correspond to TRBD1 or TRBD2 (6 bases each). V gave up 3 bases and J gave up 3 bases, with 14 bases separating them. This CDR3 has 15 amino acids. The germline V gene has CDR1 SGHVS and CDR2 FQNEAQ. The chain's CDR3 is CASSLQLRGEETQYF. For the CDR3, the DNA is TGTGCCAGCAGCTTGCAACTGAGGGGGGAAGAGACCCAGTACTTC.

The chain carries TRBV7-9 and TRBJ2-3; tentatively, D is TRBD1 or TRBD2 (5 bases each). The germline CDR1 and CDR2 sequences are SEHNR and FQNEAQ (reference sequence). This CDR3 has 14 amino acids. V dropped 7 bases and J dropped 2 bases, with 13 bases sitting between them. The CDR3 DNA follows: TGTGCCAGCATAACGGGACCTAACACAGATACGCAGTATTTT. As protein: CASITGPNTDTQYF.

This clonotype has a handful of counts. CDR3 loop: CSAADRATNEKLFF. CDR3 bases: TGCAGTGCTGCCGACAGGGCAACTAATGAAAAACTGTTTTTT. The chain recombines TRBV20-1 with TRBJ1-4; the match to TRBD1 covers 7 bases. Germline V gene data show CDR1 as DFQATT and CDR2 as SNEGSKA (reference sequence). V dropped 5 bases and J dropped 0; count of bases not matched to a gene: 3. There are 14 residues in the CDR3.

CDR3 DNA: TGCGCCAGCAGCCTGGACAGAGAACAAGAGACCCAGTACTTC. Its translation is CASSLDREQETQYF. The J gene is TRBJ2-5, the V gene TRBV5-1, with a possible D match to TRBD1 (6 bases). V was clipped by 4 bases and J by 2 bases, with 12 bases between them. CDR1 is SGHRS and CDR2 is YFSETQ in the germline V gene. The CDR3 covers 14 residues.

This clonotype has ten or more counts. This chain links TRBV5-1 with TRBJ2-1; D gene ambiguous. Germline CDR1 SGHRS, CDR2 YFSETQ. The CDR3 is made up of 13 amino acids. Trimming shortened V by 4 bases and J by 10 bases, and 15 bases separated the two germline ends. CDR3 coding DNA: TGCGCCAGCAGCATGGTGGTATTAGGCGAGCAGTTCTTC. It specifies CASSMVVLGEQFF. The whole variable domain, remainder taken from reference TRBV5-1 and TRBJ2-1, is KAGVTQTPRYLIKTRGQQVTLSCSPISGHRSVSWYQQTPGQGLQFLFEYFSETQRNKGNFPGRFSGRQFSNSRSEMNVSTLELGDSALYLCASSMVVLGEQFFGPGTRLTVL.

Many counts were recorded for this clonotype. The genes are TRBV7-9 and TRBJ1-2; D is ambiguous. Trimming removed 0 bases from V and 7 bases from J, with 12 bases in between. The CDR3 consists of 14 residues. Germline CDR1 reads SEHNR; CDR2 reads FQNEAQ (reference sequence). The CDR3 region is CASSLALGLSGYTF. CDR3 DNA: TGTGCCAGCAGCTTAGCGTTGGGTTTAAGTGGCTACACCTTC.

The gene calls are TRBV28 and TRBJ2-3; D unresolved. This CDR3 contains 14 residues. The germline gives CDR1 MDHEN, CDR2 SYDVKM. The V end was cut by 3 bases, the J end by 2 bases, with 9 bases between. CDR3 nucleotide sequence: TGTGCCAGCAGTTTCACCGCGGTCACAGATACGCAGTATTTT. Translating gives CASSFTAVTDTQYF.

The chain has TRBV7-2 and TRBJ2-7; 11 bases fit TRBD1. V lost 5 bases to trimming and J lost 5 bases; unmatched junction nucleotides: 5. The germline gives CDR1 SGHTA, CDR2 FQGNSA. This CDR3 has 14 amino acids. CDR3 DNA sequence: TGTGCCAGCAGCAACCGGGACAGGGGGGACGAGCAGTACTTC. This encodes CASSNRDRGDEQYF. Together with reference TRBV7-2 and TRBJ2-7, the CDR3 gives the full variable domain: GAGVSQSPSNKVTEKGKDVELRCDPISGHTALYWYRQSLGQGLEFLIYFQGNSAPDKSGLPSDRFSAERTGGSVSTLTIQRTQQEDSAVYLCASSNRDRGDEQYFGPGTRLTVT.

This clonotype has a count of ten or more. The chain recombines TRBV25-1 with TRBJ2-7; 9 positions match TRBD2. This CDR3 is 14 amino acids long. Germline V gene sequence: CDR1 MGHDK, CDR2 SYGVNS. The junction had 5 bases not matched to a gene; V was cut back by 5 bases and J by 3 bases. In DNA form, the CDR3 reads TGTGCCAGCAGTATAGCGGGGGAGGTCTACGAGCAGTACTTC. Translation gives CASSIAGEVYEQYF.

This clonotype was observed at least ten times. The CDR3 region has the DNA TGCAGTGCTAGGAGGGCCGCTGGGAATGAGCAGTTCTTC. Its protein is CSARRAAGNEQFF. The chain uses TRBV20-1 and TRBJ2-1; D is perhaps TRBD2 (5 bases). V shed 3 bases and J shed 7 bases, with 13 bases lying between them. The CDR3 has 13 amino acids. Germline CDR1 DFQATT, CDR2 SNEGSKA (reference sequence).

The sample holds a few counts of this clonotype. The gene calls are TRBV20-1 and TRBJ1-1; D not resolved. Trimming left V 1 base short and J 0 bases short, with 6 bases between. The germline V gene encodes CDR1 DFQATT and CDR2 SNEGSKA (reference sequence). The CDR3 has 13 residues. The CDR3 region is CSARVHLNTEAFF. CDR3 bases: TGCAGTGCTAGAGTCCACCTGAACACTGAAGCTTTCTTT.

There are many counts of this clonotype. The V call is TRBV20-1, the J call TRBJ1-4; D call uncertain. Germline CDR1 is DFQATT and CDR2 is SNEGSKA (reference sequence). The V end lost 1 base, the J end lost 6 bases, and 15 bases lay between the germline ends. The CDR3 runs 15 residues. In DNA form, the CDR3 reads TGCAGTGCTAGAGTCCGTCGGGTTTCTTATGAAAAACTGTTTTTT. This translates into CSARVRRVSYEKLFF.

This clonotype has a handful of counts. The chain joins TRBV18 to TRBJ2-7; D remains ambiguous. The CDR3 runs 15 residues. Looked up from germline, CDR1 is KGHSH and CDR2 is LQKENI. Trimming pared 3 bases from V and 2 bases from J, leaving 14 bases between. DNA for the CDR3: TGTGCCAGCTCACCCTTCGGCCCCGACCCCTACGAGCAGTACTTC. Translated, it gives CASSPFGPDPYEQYF.

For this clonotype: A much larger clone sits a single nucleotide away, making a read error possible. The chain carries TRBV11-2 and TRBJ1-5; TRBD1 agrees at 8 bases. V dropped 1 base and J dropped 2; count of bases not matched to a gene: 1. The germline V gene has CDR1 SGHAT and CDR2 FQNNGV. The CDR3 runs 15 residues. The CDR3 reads CASSLGTGCNQPQHF. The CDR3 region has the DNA TGTGCCAGCAGCTTAGGGACAGGGTGCAATCAGCCCCAGCATTTT.